This TCR beta chain came from a study of regulatory T cells in long-lasting Graves disease. Study-level points and caveats: Under persistent disease, TRBV28, TRBJ1-2 and TRBJ2-5 were used preferentially.

This clonotype was seen ten or more times. Its cognate antigen is unknown. Time point: persistent/refractory GD, antithyroid drugs over 5 years with positive TRAb. Following extraction of RNA from PBMCs, that RNA was used to make the TCR library. Graves' disease diagnoses used American Thyroid Association guidelines. The CDR3 is made up of 17 amino acids. Germline V gives CDR1 MNHEY, CDR2 SMNVEV (reference sequence). V was cut by 4 bases and J by 1 base, with 17 bases left in between. Sequencing libraries for TCR beta were prepared with iRepertoire HTBI primers and Arm-PCR of CDR3 regions. MiXCR was run by TCRdb on the multiplex PCR reads, yielding one entry per CDR3 protein. Among about half a million distinct CDR3 sequences listed, 22% were seen once.

The V call is TRBV27, the J call TRBJ1-5, with D unclear. The receptor's source is a female donor with Graves disease. The sequences come from peripheral blood mononuclear cells (PBMCs), collected when the disease was refractory, from a patient treated with antithyroid drugs. The CDR3 protein is CASSSPWDKGSNQPQHF. The CDR3 DNA reads as TGTGCCAGCAGTTCACCCTGGGATAAGGGAAGCAATCAGCCCCAGCATTTT.